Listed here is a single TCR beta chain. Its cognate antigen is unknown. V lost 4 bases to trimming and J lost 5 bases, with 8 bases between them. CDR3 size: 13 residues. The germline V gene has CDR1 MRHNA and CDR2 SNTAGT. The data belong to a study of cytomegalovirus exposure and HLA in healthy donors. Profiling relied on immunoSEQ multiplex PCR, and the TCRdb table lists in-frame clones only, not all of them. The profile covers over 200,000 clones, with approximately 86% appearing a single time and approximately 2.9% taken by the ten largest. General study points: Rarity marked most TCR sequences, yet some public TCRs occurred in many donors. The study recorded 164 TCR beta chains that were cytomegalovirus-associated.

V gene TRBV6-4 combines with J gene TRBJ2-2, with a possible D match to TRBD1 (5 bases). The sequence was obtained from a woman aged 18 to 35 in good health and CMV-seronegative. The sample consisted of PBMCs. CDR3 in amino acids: CASSATETGELFF. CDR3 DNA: TGTGCCAGCAGTGCGACAGAGACCGGGGAGCTGTTTTTT.